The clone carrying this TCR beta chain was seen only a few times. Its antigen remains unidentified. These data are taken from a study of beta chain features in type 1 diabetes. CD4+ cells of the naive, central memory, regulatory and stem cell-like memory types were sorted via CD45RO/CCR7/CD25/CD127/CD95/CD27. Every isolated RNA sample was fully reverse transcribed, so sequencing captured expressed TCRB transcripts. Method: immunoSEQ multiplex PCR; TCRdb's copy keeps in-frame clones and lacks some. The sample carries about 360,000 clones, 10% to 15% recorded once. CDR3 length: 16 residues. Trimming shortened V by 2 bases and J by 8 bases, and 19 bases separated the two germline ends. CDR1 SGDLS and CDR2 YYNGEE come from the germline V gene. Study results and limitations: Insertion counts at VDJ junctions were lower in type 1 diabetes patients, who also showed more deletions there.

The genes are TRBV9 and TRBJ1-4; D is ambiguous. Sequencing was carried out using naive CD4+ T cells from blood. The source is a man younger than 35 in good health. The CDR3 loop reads CASSVQVAPSAEKLFF. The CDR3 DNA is TGTGCCAGCAGCGTCCAGGTCGCTCCTTCGGCGGAAAAACTGTTTTTT.